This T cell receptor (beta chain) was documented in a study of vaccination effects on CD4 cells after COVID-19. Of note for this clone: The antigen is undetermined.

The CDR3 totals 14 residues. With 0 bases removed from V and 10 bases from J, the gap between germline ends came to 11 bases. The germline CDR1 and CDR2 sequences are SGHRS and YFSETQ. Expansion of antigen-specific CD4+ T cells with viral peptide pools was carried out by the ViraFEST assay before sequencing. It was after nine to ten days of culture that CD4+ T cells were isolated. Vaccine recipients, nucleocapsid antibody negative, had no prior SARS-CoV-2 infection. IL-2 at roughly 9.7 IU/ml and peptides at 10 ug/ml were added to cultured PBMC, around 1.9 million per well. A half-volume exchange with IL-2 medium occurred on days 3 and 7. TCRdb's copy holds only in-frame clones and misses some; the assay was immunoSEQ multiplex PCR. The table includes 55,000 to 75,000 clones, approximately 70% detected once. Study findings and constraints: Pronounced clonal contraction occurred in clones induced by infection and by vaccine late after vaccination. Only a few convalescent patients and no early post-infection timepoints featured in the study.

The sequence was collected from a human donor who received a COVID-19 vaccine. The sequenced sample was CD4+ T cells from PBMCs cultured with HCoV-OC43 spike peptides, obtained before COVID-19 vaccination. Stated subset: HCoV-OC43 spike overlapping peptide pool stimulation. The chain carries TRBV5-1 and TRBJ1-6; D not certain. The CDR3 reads CASSLVNMGSPLHF. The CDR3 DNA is TGCGCCAGCAGCTTGGTCAATATGGGGTCACCCCTCCACTTT.